Below, 9 T cell receptor beta chains from the same sample are listed, as sequenced in a study of OX40 agonist ivuxolimab in advanced cancers. Assay used: immunoSEQ multiplex PCR; TCRdb lists only in-frame clones, some missing. There are 100,000 to 120,000 clones in the sample; 89% occur only once, and 0.27% lies in the top ten. The specimen comprised CD4+ or CD8+ T cells sorted from blood, sampled in a trial of the OX40 agonist ivuxolimab. The receptors here all came from an adult with an advanced solid tumor such as melanoma, head and neck, liver or kidney cancer.

V usage is TRBV2 and J usage is TRBJ2-7; D is tentatively TRBD1 or TRBD2 (6 bases each). The V gene lost 3 bases and the J gene lost 2 bases, with 17 bases spanning the gap. The CDR3 is 16 residues long. From germline, CDR1 is SNHLY and CDR2 FYNNEI. The CDR3 sequence is CASSEVRGRLTYEQYF. The CDR3 DNA sequence: TGTGCCAGCAGTGAGGTTCGGGGGCGTTTGACCTACGAGCAGTACTTC.

The chain couples TRBV18 to TRBJ2-7, with 10 bases identical to TRBD2. The junction had 6 bases not matched to a gene; V was cut back by 3 bases and J by 4 bases. Per germline, CDR1 KGHSH and CDR2 LQKENI. The CDR3 runs 15 residues. The CDR3 reads CASSPQGTSEYEQYF. The CDR3 DNA reads TGTGCCAGCTCACCCCAAGGGACTAGCGAATACGAGCAGTACTTC.

This chain connects TRBV7-2 to TRBJ2-2; no firm D call. This CDR3 spans 14 amino acids. Germline V gene data show CDR1 as SGHTA and CDR2 as FQGNSA. The V end lost 1 base, the J end lost 6 bases, and 9 bases lay between the germline ends. CDR3 nucleotides: TGTGCCAGCAGCTTAGGCCCAGCGTCCGGGGAGCTGTTTTTT. Protein: CASSLGPASGELFF. Using reference TRBV7-2 and TRBJ2-2 for the parts outside the CDR3, the full variable domain is GAGVSQSPSNKVTEKGKDVELRCDPISGHTALYWYRQSLGQGLEFLIYFQGNSAPDKSGLPSDRFSAERTGGSVSTLTIQRTQQEDSAVYLCASSLGPASGELFFGEGSRLTVL.

The rearrangement uses TRBV7-2 and TRBJ2-3, with TRBD2 matching over 7 bases. Losses at the gene ends were 5 bases for V and 4 bases for J; bases not matched to a gene: 3. The CDR3 contains 13 residues. Germline V gene data show CDR1 as SGHTA and CDR2 as FQGNSA. CDR3 sequence reads: CASSPAGSDTQYF. CDR3 DNA: TGTGCCAGCAGCCCAGCGGGGTCAGATACGCAGTATTTT.

The V call is TRBV5-1, the J call TRBJ2-2, with D perhaps TRBD2 (6 bases). This CDR3 has 17 amino acids. Trimming cost V 0 bases and J 3 bases, with 15 bases left between them. Per germline, CDR1 SGHRS and CDR2 YFSETQ. In DNA form, the CDR3 reads TGCGCCAGCAGCTTGGAAGGTTGGAGGGAGGACACCGGGGAGCTGTTTTTT. It yields the protein CASSLEGWREDTGELFF.

This chain links TRBV14 with TRBJ1-4; 9 bases line up with TRBD1. J lost 6 bases, V lost 5 bases, and 4 bases had no gene match. Germline V lookup: CDR1 SGHDN, CDR2 FVKESK. CDR3 length: 14 amino acids. The DNA for the CDR3 is TGTGCCAGCAGCTGGACAGGGGAGGATGAAAAACTGTTTTTT. This encodes CASSWTGEDEKLFF. The full variable domain, completed using reference TRBV14 and TRBJ1-4, is EAGVTQFPSHSVIEKGQTVTLRCDPISGHDNLYWYRRVMGKEIKFLLHFVKESKQDESGMPNNRFLAERTGGTYSTLKVQPAELEDSGVYFCASSWTGEDEKLFFGSGTQLSVL.

J is TRBJ2-1 and V is TRBV7-9; D remains ambiguous. Germline lookup yields CDR1 SEHNR and CDR2 FQNEAQ (reference sequence). The CDR3 contains 15 residues. V dropped 5 bases and J dropped 2 bases, with 13 bases sitting between them. Written as DNA, the CDR3 is TGTGCCAGCAGCAGGCTTACTTCTACCTACAATGAGCAGTTCTTC. This sequence encodes CASSRLTSTYNEQFF.

The V gene is TRBV12-5, the J gene TRBJ2-3; TRBD1 is a possible D gene (6 bases). The CDR3 contains 17 residues. Trimming left V 0 bases short and J 4 bases short, with 17 bases between. Germline CDR1 reads LGHNT; CDR2 reads FRNRAP. Here the CDR3 DNA reads TGTGCTAGTGGTTTGGTACTTACAGGGTTCGGTGCAGATACGCAGTATTTT. Translation: CASGLVLTGFGADTQYF.

The chain is built from TRBV18 and TRBJ1-4; the D is unclear. CDR1 is KGHSH and CDR2 is LQKENI in the germline V gene. Trimming stripped 3 bases from V and 3 bases from J, with 11 bases between. This CDR3 has 15 residues. CDR3 nucleotide sequence: TGTGCCAGCTCACCCGACCTTGAGGCTAATGAAAAACTGTTTTTT. Protein: CASSPDLEANEKLFF.